This T cell receptor (beta chain) appears in the sequencing data of a study of beta chain features in type 1 diabetes. Study-level results: The similarity of naive, central memory and Treg TCRB repertoires appeared greater among patients than among healthy donors. VDJ junctions in type 1 diabetes patients carried more deletions and fewer insertions. Within each of all four CD4+ subsets, Type 1 diabetes patients had TCRB CDR3s that were moderately but significantly shorter.

This CDR3 comprises 14 residues. V was cut by 6 bases and J by 9 bases, with 22 bases left in between. CDR1 is SQVTM and CDR2 is ANQGSEA in the germline V gene. Investigators reverse transcribed all isolated RNA, so they sequenced expressed TCRB transcripts. The data were produced by immunoSEQ multiplex PCR, yet TCRdb's version contains in-frame clones alone and is incomplete. The sample records roughly 250,000 clones, 55% to 70% being singletons. Comment on this clone: Its antigen is undetermined.

Sequenced material: naive CD4+ T cells from blood. This sequence originates from a man aged 25 to 40 in good health. The rearrangement links TRBV29-1 to TRBJ2-3; possibly TRBD2 for D (6 bases). The CDR3 loop is CSVSRDSKVHTQYF. Written as DNA, the CDR3 is TGCAGCGTCTCCCGGGACTCTAAGGTTCACACGCAGTATTTT.